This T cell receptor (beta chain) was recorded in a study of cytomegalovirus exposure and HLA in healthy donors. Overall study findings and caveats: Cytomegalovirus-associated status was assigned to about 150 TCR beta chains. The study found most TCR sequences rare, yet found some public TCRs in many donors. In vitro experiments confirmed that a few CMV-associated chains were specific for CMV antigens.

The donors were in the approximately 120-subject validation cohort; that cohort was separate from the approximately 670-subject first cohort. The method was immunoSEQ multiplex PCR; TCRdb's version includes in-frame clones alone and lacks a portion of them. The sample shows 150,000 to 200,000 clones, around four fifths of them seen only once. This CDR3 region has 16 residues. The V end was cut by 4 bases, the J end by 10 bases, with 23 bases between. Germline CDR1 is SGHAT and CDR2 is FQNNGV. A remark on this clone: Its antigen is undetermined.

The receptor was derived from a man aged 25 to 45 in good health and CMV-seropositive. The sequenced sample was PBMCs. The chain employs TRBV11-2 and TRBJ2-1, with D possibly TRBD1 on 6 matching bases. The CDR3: CASSWGRPGRPREQFF. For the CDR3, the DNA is TGTGCCAGCAGCTGGGGGCGCCCGGGACGTCCGAGAGAGCAGTTCTTC.